This T cell receptor (beta chain) was sequenced in a study of T-cell reconstitution after alpha-beta-depleted transplantation in children. Study-level results: Alpha-beta T cells about two months after transplant reportedly derived from several hundred expanded graft clones. Certain patients had high TCRbeta diversity at day 60, and it came from recipient T cells and thymic progenitors that survived. Fresh T-cell production supplied most of the T-cell counts and diversity seen one year after transplant.

Unique molecular identifiers were incorporated into the prepared TCRbeta library. Via MiXCR, TCRdb re-called the PCR reads, giving one row per CDR3 protein. The sample has 250,000 to 400,000 distinct CDR3 sequences; over 20% are singletons. This clonotype was recorded at least ten times. Its antigen is still unknown. The clonotype was recovered from a male patient aged 10 to 17 who had a stem cell transplant for acute lymphoblastic leukemia, so the T cells may come from the graft donor. This specimen was PBMCs, mostly from graft donor cells, taken 180 days after TCRalphabeta/CD19-depleted stem cell transplant.

The CDR3 loop reads CASSPGTVSGANVLTF. The CDR3 DNA is TGCGCCAGCAGCCCCGGGACAGTCTCTGGGGCCAACGTCCTGACTTTC. This rearrangement joins TRBV4-1 to TRBJ2-6; 7 nucleotides match TRBD1. The CDR3 spans 16 residues. The germline gives CDR1 MGHRA, CDR2 YSYEKL. V shed 4 bases and J 0 bases; nucleotides not matched to a gene: 3.